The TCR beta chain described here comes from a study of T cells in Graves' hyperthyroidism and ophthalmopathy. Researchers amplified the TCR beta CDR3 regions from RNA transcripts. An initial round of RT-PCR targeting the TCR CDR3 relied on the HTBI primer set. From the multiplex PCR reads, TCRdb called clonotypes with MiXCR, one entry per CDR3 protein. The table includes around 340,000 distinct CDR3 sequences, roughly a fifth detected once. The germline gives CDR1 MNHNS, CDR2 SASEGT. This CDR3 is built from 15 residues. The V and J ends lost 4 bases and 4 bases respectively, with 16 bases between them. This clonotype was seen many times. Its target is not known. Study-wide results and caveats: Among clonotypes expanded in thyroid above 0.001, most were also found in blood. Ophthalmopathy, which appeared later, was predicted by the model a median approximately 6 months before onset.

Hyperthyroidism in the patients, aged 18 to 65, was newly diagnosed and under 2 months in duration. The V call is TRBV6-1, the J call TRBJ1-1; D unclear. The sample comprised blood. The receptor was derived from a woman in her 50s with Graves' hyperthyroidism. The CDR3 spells CASSAFIEAPTEAFF. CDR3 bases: TGTGCCAGCAGTGCGTTCATTGAGGCGCCCACTGAAGCTTTCTTT.